This T cell receptor beta chain emerged from a study of yellow fever vaccine responses in identical twins. TCRdb itself ran the RT-PCR reads through MiXCR, one entry per CDR3 protein. This table holds some 4,000 distinct CDR3 sequences, roughly 89% found once. Findings and limits, study-wide: Twins showed a vaccine T cell response that reportedly seemed partly convergent, partly personalized.

Note on this clonotype: Its specificity is not known.

Germline CDR1 is KGHSH and CDR2 is LQKENI. The V end lost 0 bases, the J end lost 4 bases, and 10 bases lay between the germline ends. This CDR3 has 15 amino acids. This TCR was sampled from a young woman who received the yellow fever vaccine. The sequencing here drew on T cells from blood (PBMCs), unsorted or a sorted subset (not recorded which), taken before or after yellow fever vaccination (not recorded which). V usage is TRBV18 and J usage is TRBJ2-4, with D maybe TRBD1 (5 bases). The DNA of the CDR3 is TGTGCCAGCTCACCACCCCCAGGGCTAAAAAACATTCAGTACTTC. It specifies CASSPPPGLKNIQYF.